One and the same sample provided the 27 T cell receptor beta chains below, sequenced in a study of blood T cell repertoires in COVID-19. Sequenced by immunoSEQ multiplex PCR; TCRdb stores in-frame clones only, minus some. The table has approximately 300,000 clones, under 90% seen once. The sample taken for sequencing was peripheral blood. The receptors here all came from a woman aged 30 to 39 with COVID-19, enrolled during active disease.

This chain uses TRBV5-6 with TRBJ2-7, with 10 positions matching TRBD1. CDR3 length: 13 amino acids. The V gene end was trimmed by 3 bases and the J gene end by 4 bases; junction bases not matched to a gene: 1. Germline-derived CDR1 and CDR2 are SGHDT and YYEEEE. CDR3 sequence (DNA): TGTGCCAGCAGCTGGGACAGGGGATACGAGCAGTACTTC. Translated, it gives CASSWDRGYEQYF.

J is TRBJ1-1 and V is TRBV5-4; D is undetermined. The CDR3 length is 12 residues. CDR1 is SGHNT, CDR2 YYREEE, per germline (reference sequence). The V end lost 2 bases, the J end lost 5 bases, and 7 bases lay between the germline ends. In nucleotides, the CDR3 is TGTGCCAGCAGCTTCACGGGAACTGAAGCTTTCTTT. Its translation is CASSFTGTEAFF. Full variable domain (missing parts from reference TRBV5-4 and TRBJ1-1): ETGVTQSPTHLIKTRGQQVTLRCSSQSGHNTVSWYQQALGQGPQFIFQYYREEENGRGNFPPRFSGLQFPNYSSELNVNALELDDSALYLCASSFTGTEAFFGQGTRLTVV.

V usage is TRBV6-6 and J usage is TRBJ1-4; 8 bases map to TRBD1. CDR3 length: 14 amino acids. The V and J ends lost 7 bases and 8 bases, in that order; junction bases with no gene match: 9. Germline V lookup: CDR1 MNHNY, CDR2 SVGAGI (reference sequence). The CDR3 sequence: CASMPGGEGEKLFF. Here the CDR3 DNA reads TGTGCCAGCATGCCAGGGGGCGAGGGGGAAAAACTGTTTTTT.

The J gene is TRBJ1-1, the V gene TRBV30, with a possible D match to TRBD1 (5 bases). This CDR3 spans 15 amino acids. The ends were cut back, 0 bases at V and 0 bases at J, with 11 bases in the middle. Germline values: CDR1 GTSNPN, CDR2 SVGIG (reference sequence). CDR3 in amino acids: CAWSVPRTLNTEAFF. The CDR3 DNA sequence: TGTGCCTGGAGTGTGCCGCGGACATTGAACACTGAAGCTTTCTTT.

This rearrangement joins TRBV5-6 to TRBJ1-6, with 9 bases that match TRBD1. Germline CDR1 and CDR2: SGHDT and YYEEEE. The CDR3 covers 17 residues. Germline trimming cut 0 bases from V and 10 bases from J; bases unmatched to any gene: 11. For the CDR3, the DNA is TGTGCCAGCAGCTTGGCCGGACAGGGGTCGGTTTGGTCACCCCTCCACTTT. It yields the protein CASSLAGQGSVWSPLHF.

The V and J genes are TRBV5-1 and TRBJ2-2, with 7 bases matching TRBD1. V shed 6 bases and J 6 bases; nucleotides not matched to a gene: 8. The CDR3 is made up of 14 amino acids. CDR1 and CDR2 (germline): SGHRS, YFSETQ. The CDR3 region has the DNA TGCGCCAGCATTGAGACAGGGAATTCCGGGGAGCTGTTTTTT. It translates to CASIETGNSGELFF.

This clone came up a few times. The gene calls are TRBV4-1 and TRBJ2-7, with TRBD2 identical over 11 bases. CDR3 size: 15 residues. Germline trimming cut 1 base from V and 2 bases from J; bases unmatched to any gene: 1. CDR1 is MGHRA and CDR2 is YSYEKL in the germline V gene. As DNA, the CDR3 is TGCGCCAGCAGCCAAGCACTAGCGGGGGCCTACGAGCAGTACTTC. This gives the protein CASSQALAGAYEQYF.

V usage is TRBV24-1 and J usage is TRBJ2-3; TRBD1 aligns across 7 bases. From germline, CDR1 is KGHDR and CDR2 SFDVKD. This CDR3 comprises 15 residues. Trimming cost V 1 base and J 1 base; bases outside gene matches: 1. CDR3 sequence: CATSDLTGGTDTQYF. The DNA of the CDR3 is TGTGCCACCAGTGATTTAACAGGGGGCACAGATACGCAGTATTTT.

The chain combines TRBV29-1 with TRBJ2-1; tentatively, D is TRBD2 (6 bases). Germline values: CDR1 SQVTM, CDR2 ANQGSEA. This CDR3 comprises 11 residues. The ends were cut back, 4 bases at V and 9 bases at J, with 10 bases in the middle. DNA of the CDR3: TGCAGCGTTGTGCAGGGAGGTGAGCAGTTCTTC. Encoded protein: CSVVQGGEQFF.

The V and J genes are TRBV2 and TRBJ1-2, with a weak D call TRBD1 (6 bases). Germline V lookup: CDR1 SNHLY, CDR2 FYNNEI. Trimming removed 6 bases from V and 3 bases from J, with 14 bases in between. The length of the CDR3 is 14 residues. The CDR3 spells CASRGVTGHYGYTF. For the CDR3, the DNA is TGTGCCAGCAGAGGGGTCACAGGGCACTATGGCTACACCTTC.

The genes are TRBV12-3 or TRBV12-4 and TRBJ2-7; D ambiguous. V was pared by 2 bases and J by 9 bases, with 14 bases between. This CDR3 contains 13 residues. Here the CDR3 reads CASSLQQFIGQYF. Written as DNA, the CDR3 is TGTGCCAGCAGTTTACAACAGTTCATCGGGCAGTACTTC.

The chain joins TRBV14 to TRBJ1-4; D is unresolved. This CDR3 has 15 residues. V dropped 2 bases and J dropped 10 bases, with 17 bases sitting between them. In germline, CDR1 is SGHDN, CDR2 FVKESK. The CDR3 nucleotides read TGTGCCAGCAGCCAATCCACCCTACCCCACCTAAAACTGTTTTTT. Protein sequence: CASSQSTLPHLKLFF.

The chain employs TRBV6-2 or TRBV6-3 and TRBJ2-7, with D perhaps matching TRBD1 (6 bases). CDR1 is MNHEY, CDR2 SVGEGT, per germline. V was shortened by 5 bases and J by 5 bases, with 13 bases between the two germline ends. CDR3 length: 13 residues. This chain's CDR3 is CASSQQGSHEQYF. The CDR3 DNA reads TGTGCCAGCAGTCAACAGGGTTCCCACGAGCAGTACTTC.

This chain connects TRBV5-8 to TRBJ1-2, with D possibly being TRBD1 (6 bases). V was pared by 7 bases and J by 8 bases, with 21 bases between. This CDR3 contains 14 residues. Germline lookup yields CDR1 SGHTS and CDR2 YDEGEE. CDR3 sequence reads: CASSWGSGASGYTF. The CDR3 nucleotides are TGTGCCAGCTCCTGGGGATCAGGGGCAAGCGGCTACACCTTC.

The chain carries TRBV7-2 and TRBJ1-2, with 9 bases aligning to TRBD1. The J segment lost 5 bases and the V segment lost 3 bases, leaving 7 bases of the junction unmatched. The germline V gene encodes CDR1 SGHTA and CDR2 FQGNSA. This CDR3 is built from 15 residues. DNA of the CDR3: TGTGCCAGCAGCTTGAATCCCGGGACAGGGTATGGCTACACCTTC. This sequence encodes CASSLNPGTGYGYTF. Full variable domain (rest looked up from reference TRBV7-2 and TRBJ1-2): GAGVSQSPSNKVTEKGKDVELRCDPISGHTALYWYRQSLGQGLEFLIYFQGNSAPDKSGLPSDRFSAERTGGSVSTLTIQRTQQEDSAVYLCASSLNPGTGYGYTFGSGTRLTVV.

The chain uses TRBV6-6 and TRBJ1-2; 9 positions agree with TRBD1. Germline trimming cut 5 bases from V and 4 bases from J; bases unmatched to any gene: 11. CDR1 MNHNY and CDR2 SVGAGI come from the germline V gene (reference sequence). The CDR3 is 16 residues long. CDR3 protein: CASSPRQGDKGYGYTF. DNA of the CDR3: TGTGCCAGCAGTCCGCGACAGGGGGATAAGGGCTATGGCTACACCTTC.

This sequence joins TRBV18 and TRBJ2-7; D perhaps matches TRBD1 (5 bases). The CDR3 sequence is 14 residues long. CDR1 is KGHSH, CDR2 LQKENI, per germline. The V gene lost 3 bases and the J gene lost 4 bases, with 13 bases spanning the gap. This chain's CDR3 is CASSPTEGNYEQYF. The CDR3 DNA is TGTGCCAGCTCACCGACAGAAGGGAATTACGAGCAGTACTTC.

This clone has a single count. The rearrangement uses TRBV6-2 or TRBV6-3 and TRBJ1-2, with a possible D match to TRBD1 (6 bases). Germline-derived CDR1 and CDR2 are MNHEY and SVGEGT. V was clipped by 2 bases and J by 2 bases, with 15 bases between them. The CDR3 contains 16 residues. As DNA, the CDR3 is TGTGCCAGCAGTTACCTTCCCGGGACACCCAACTATGGCTACACCTTC. It translates to CASSYLPGTPNYGYTF.

This chain joins TRBV6-5 and TRBJ1-2, with D tentatively TRBD1 (5 bases). This CDR3 is 15 amino acids long. The ends were cut back, 0 bases at V and 6 bases at J, with 14 bases in the middle. Germline V gene sequence: CDR1 MNHEY, CDR2 SVGAGI. CDR3 bases: TGTGCCAGCAGTTACTCCCGGGGGGGGTCTCATGGCTACACCTTC. Amino acids: CASSYSRGGSHGYTF.

The rearrangement uses TRBV6-4 and TRBJ2-7; unclear D gene. Between the trimmed V and J ends, which lost 5 bases and 2 bases, there was a span of 4 bases. Per the germline V gene, CDR1 is MRHNA and CDR2 is SNTAGT. This CDR3 is built from 11 residues. The CDR3 here is CASSPTYEQYV. In nucleotides, the CDR3 is TGTGCCAGCAGTCCTACCTACGAGCAGTACGTC.

This clone was detected once. The chain combines TRBV7-9 with TRBJ1-1, with 11 nucleotides matching TRBD1. Germline values: CDR1 SEHNR, CDR2 FQNEAQ (reference sequence). V gave up 6 bases and J gave up 1 base; unmatched junction bases: 7. The CDR3 length is 16 residues. The DNA of the CDR3 is TGTGCCAGCAGGGGCGGGACAGGGGGGAGGAACACTGAAGCTTTCTTT. Protein product: CASRGGTGGRNTEAFF.

The CDR3 sequence is CASSVAGDGEAFF. CDR3 nucleotide sequence: TGTGCCAGCAGCGTAGCAGGGGACGGTGAAGCTTTCTTT. The V and J genes are TRBV9 and TRBJ1-1, with TRBD1 as a possible D gene (6 bases). Germline V gene data show CDR1 as SGDLS and CDR2 as YYNGEE. This CDR3 is 13 amino acids long. V was trimmed by 0 bases and J by 7 bases, leaving 10 bases between them.

In this sample, this clone turned up once. The chain uses TRBV2 and TRBJ1-2; 11 nucleotides agree with TRBD1. The J segment lost 10 bases and the V segment lost 8 bases, leaving 12 bases of the junction unmatched. CDR3 length: 14 residues. Germline V gene data show CDR1 as SNHLY and CDR2 as FYNNEI. The CDR3 DNA sequence: TGTGCCAGCGCTCGGACGGGACAGGGGGGAAACTACACCTTC. Its translation is CASARTGQGGNYTF.

The chain uses TRBV13 and TRBJ2-1, with 12 bases aligning to TRBD2. The germline gives CDR1 PRHDT, CDR2 FYEKMQ (reference sequence). The CDR3 consists of 15 residues. Trimming removed 3 bases from V and 8 bases from J; junction bases left unmatched: 5. DNA for the CDR3: TGTGCCAGCAGCTTTCTAGCGGGGGGGTTGTATGAGCAGTTCTTC. As protein: CASSFLAGGLYEQFF.

This chain links TRBV24-1 with TRBJ2-4, with TRBD1 matching over 7 bases. V was clipped by 6 bases and J by 0 bases; unmatched bases: 4. In germline, CDR1 is KGHDR, CDR2 SFDVKD. This CDR3 comprises 15 residues. CDR3 nucleotide sequence: TGTGCCACCAGTAGGGGACAGCTAGCCAAAAACATTCAGTACTTC. Translating it yields CATSRGQLAKNIQYF.

This rearrangement joins TRBV24-1 to TRBJ1-2; D is uncertain. Germline lookup yields CDR1 KGHDR and CDR2 SFDVKD. CDR3 length: 12 residues. Deletions cut 5 bases from V and 5 bases from J, with 8 bases between. The CDR3 DNA is TGTGCCACCAGTGTCGGTAGTTATGGCTACACCTTC. As protein: CATSVGSYGYTF.

The count of this clone is one. V is TRBV7-2 and J is TRBJ2-7; 9 positions match TRBD1. Germline V gene lookup returns CDR1 SGHTA and CDR2 FQGNSA. This CDR3 is built from 14 residues. The V and J ends lost 6 bases and 3 bases, in that order; junction bases with no gene match: 6. CDR3 nucleotides: TGTGCCAGCAGTTCTCCGGGACAGGGCTACGAGCAGTACTTC. Its protein product is CASSSPGQGYEQYF.